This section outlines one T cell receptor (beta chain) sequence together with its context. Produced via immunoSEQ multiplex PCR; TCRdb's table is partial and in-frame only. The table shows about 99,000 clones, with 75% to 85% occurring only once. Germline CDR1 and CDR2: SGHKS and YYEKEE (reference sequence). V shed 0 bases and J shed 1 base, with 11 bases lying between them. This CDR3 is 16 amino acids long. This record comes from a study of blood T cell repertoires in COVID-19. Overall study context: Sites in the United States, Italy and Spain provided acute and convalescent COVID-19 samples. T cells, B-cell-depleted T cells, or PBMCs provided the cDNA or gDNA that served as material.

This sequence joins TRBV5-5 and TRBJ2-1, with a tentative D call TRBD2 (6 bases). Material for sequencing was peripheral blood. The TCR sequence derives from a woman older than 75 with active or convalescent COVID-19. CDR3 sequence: CASSLGGLGSYNEQFF. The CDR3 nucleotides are TGTGCCAGCAGCTTGGGGGGACTCGGGTCCTACAATGAGCAGTTCTTC.